The next 5 T cell receptor beta chains were all read from a single sample in a study of Tregs in tolerant kidney transplant recipients. These receptors' antigens are unknown. TCRdb's table, derived via immunoSEQ multiplex PCR, lists solely in-frame clones and lacks some. Among about 44,000 clones listed, roughly 96% were seen once. The specimen sequenced was Tregs from blood cultured with allogeneic cells. Source of these receptors: a human donor in good health.

This chain uses TRBV5-1 with TRBJ2-7, with a tentative D call TRBD2 (7 bases). In germline, CDR1 is SGHRS, CDR2 YFSETQ. The V end was cut by 4 bases, the J end by 2 bases, with 19 bases between. The CDR3 totals 16 residues. The CDR3 reads CASSPQPGGQAYEQYF. DNA for the CDR3: TGCGCCAGCAGCCCCCAACCGGGGGGCCAGGCCTACGAGCAGTACTTC.

The V gene is TRBV6-5, the J gene TRBJ2-7; D tentatively reads TRBD1 or TRBD2 (6 bases each). Trimming shortened V by 6 bases and J by 6 bases, and 15 bases separated the two germline ends. In germline, CDR1 is MNHEY, CDR2 SVGAGI. The CDR3 is 13 amino acids. The CDR3 reads CASSLGGFPEQYF. The CDR3 DNA follows: TGTGCCAGCAGCCTGGGGGGCTTCCCCGAGCAGTACTTC.

The J gene is TRBJ2-3, the V gene TRBV6-5; 7 nucleotides agree with TRBD2. After removal of 6 bases from V and 1 base from J, the junction contained 4 bases not matched to a gene. The CDR3 runs to 14 residues. Germline V gives CDR1 MNHEY, CDR2 SVGAGI. The CDR3 nucleotides read TGTGCCAGCAGGGCGGGAGCCGGCACAGATACGCAGTATTTT. This codes for CASRAGAGTDTQYF.

The chain carries TRBV7-9 and TRBJ1-5, with a tentative D call TRBD1 (5 bases). Germline V CDR1 and CDR2: SEHNR, FQNEAQ (reference sequence). Trimming removed 8 bases from V and 0 bases from J, with 20 bases in between. The CDR3 loop spans 17 amino acids. CDR3 coding DNA: TGTGCCAGCGATCTGGGGCTAGGGGAGTTTAGCAATCAGCCCCAGCATTTT. It translates to CASDLGLGEFSNQPQHF. The full variable domain, with the rest looked up from reference TRBV7-9 and TRBJ1-5, is DTGVSQNPRHKITKRGQNVTFRCDPISEHNRLYWYRQTLGQGPEFLTYFQNEAQLEKSRLLSDRFSAERPKGSFSTLEIQRTEQGDSAMYLCASDLGLGEFSNQPQHFGDGTRLSIL.

This rearrangement joins TRBV7-2 to TRBJ2-5; 14 positions agree with TRBD2. From germline, CDR1 is SGHTA and CDR2 FQGNSA. The CDR3 runs to 14 residues. Trimming cost V 5 bases and J 5 bases; bases outside gene matches: 1. The CDR3 DNA reads TGTGCCAGCAGCCGGACTAGCGGGAGGGAGACCCAGTACTTC. Protein sequence: CASSRTSGRETQYF. The variable domain in full, completed from reference TRBV7-2 and TRBJ2-5, reads GAGVSQSPSNKVTEKGKDVELRCDPISGHTALYWYRQSLGQGLEFLIYFQGNSAPDKSGLPSDRFSAERTGGSVSTLTIQRTQQEDSAVYLCASSRTSGRETQYFGPGTRLLVL.